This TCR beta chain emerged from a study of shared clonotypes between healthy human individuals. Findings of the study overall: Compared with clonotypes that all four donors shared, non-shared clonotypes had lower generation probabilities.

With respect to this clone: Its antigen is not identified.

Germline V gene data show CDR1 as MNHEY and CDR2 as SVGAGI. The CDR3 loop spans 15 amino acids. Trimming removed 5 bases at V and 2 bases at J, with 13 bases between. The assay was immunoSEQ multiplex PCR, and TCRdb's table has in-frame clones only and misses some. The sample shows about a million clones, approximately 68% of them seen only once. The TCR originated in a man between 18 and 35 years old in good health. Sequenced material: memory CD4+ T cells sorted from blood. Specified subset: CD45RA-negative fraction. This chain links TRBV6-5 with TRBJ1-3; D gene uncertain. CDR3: CASSPGKDAGNTIYF. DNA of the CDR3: TGTGCCAGCAGTCCCGGGAAGGACGCTGGAAACACCATATATTTT.